This T cell receptor (beta chain) was documented in a study of blood T cells in healthy people across ages. The second PCR ran about 6 to 12 cycles with a sample-barcoded 5' primer and J-beta primers. TCRdb itself ran the 5' RACE reads through MiXCR, one entry per CDR3 protein. Among some 550,000 distinct CDR3 sequences listed, around 50% were seen once. CDR1 is MDHEN and CDR2 is SYDVKM in the germline V gene. This CDR3 comprises 15 residues. V was clipped by 2 bases and J by 8 bases, with 19 bases between them. The source of this sequence is a man older than 75 in good health. V gene TRBV28 combines with J gene TRBJ2-7; possible D gene TRBD2, 7 bases. Input material: blood. The chain's CDR3 is CASSLRGGRDYKQYF. The CDR3 DNA is TGTGCCAGCAGTTTAAGGGGGGGGAGGGATTACAAGCAGTACTTC.